The next 10 T cell receptor beta chains were all read from a single sample in a study of T cells in Graves' hyperthyroidism and ophthalmopathy. RNA transcripts yielded amplified TCR beta CDR3 regions. The HTBI primer set served for first-round RT-PCR of the TCR CDR3. TCRdb passed the multiplex PCR reads through MiXCR, listing each CDR3 protein once. The sample includes around 350,000 distinct CDR3 sequences, 20% to 30% of them seen just once. The sequencing input was blood. These receptors originate from a man aged 50-60 years with Graves' hyperthyroidism.

The CDR3 DNA reads TGTGCCAGCAGGACAGGGGGCAATGAAAAACTGTTTTTT. It is translated as CASRTGGNEKLFF. V usage is TRBV2 and J usage is TRBJ1-4, with TRBD1 matching over 10 bases. The CDR3 consists of 13 residues. V lost 6 bases, J lost 5 bases, and 0 bases stayed unmatched. Germline loops: CDR1 SNHLY, CDR2 FYNNEI.

The V gene is TRBV7-9, the J gene TRBJ2-5; weak D call: TRBD2 (5 bases). Germline V gives CDR1 SEHNR, CDR2 FQNEAQ (reference sequence). V lost 6 bases and J 1 base, leaving 24 bases between the germline ends. The CDR3 covers 18 residues. The CDR3 protein is CASRTGLRVPNSQETQYF. CDR3 sequence (DNA): TGTGCCAGCAGGACTGGTCTGAGGGTTCCTAATTCCCAAGAGACCCAGTACTTC.

The chain is built from TRBV7-3 and TRBJ2-1; 9 positions agree with TRBD2. This CDR3 contains 15 residues. From germline, CDR1 is SGHTA and CDR2 FQGTGA. V was clipped by 3 bases and J by 8 bases; unmatched bases: 8. The CDR3 DNA reads as TGTGCCAGCAGCTTCGCGGGGGGGGTGGTCTATGAGCAGTTCTTC. Its protein is CASSFAGGVVYEQFF.

This chain uses TRBV28 with TRBJ1-1; 7 nucleotides line up with TRBD1. This CDR3 is built from 15 residues. Germline CDR1 reads MDHEN; CDR2 reads SYDVKM. Trimming removed 7 bases from V and 0 bases from J; junction bases left unmatched: 8. CDR3 region: CASTFHRGVNTEAFF. CDR3 sequence (DNA): TGTGCCAGCACGTTCCACAGGGGCGTGAACACTGAAGCTTTCTTT.

The V call is TRBV6-1, the J call TRBJ2-5; TRBD2 agrees at 10 bases. J was trimmed by 1 base and V by 7 bases; bases with no gene match: 3. The CDR3 runs to 14 residues. Germline V gives CDR1 MNHNS, CDR2 SASEGT. CDR3 sequence: CASIQREGQETQYF. In DNA, the CDR3 is TGTGCCAGCATCCAGCGGGAGGGCCAAGAGACCCAGTACTTC.

This clonotype has more than one count but fewer than ten. The rearrangement joins TRBV12-3 or TRBV12-4 to TRBJ2-2; D not resolved. The CDR3 totals 14 residues. V shed 6 bases and J shed 0 bases, with 8 bases lying between them. CDR3 DNA sequence: TGTGCCAGCAGCTGGACCGCGAACACCGGGGAGCTGTTTTTT. Its translation: CASSWTANTGELFF.

The J gene is TRBJ1-2, the V gene TRBV6-2 or TRBV6-3; D perhaps matches TRBD1 (6 bases). Germline values: CDR1 MNHEY, CDR2 SVGEGT. This CDR3 is built from 14 residues. V lost 5 bases, J lost 2 bases, and 12 bases lay in between. DNA for the CDR3: TGTGCCAGCAGTCGCAGGGGACCGAACTATGGCTACACCTTC. Translation gives CASSRRGPNYGYTF.

In its sample, this clonotype was seen a few times. The chain carries TRBV5-5 and TRBJ2-5; 7 bases agree with TRBD2. The CDR3 is made up of 11 amino acids. Germline-derived CDR1 and CDR2 are SGHKS and YYEKEE (reference sequence). Trimming cost V 6 bases and J 9 bases; bases outside gene matches: 5. The CDR3 DNA reads as TGTGCCAGCAACTTCCGGGGGGCCCAGTACTTC. It specifies CASNFRGAQYF.

This clonotype has just a few counts. The chain combines TRBV5-6 with TRBJ2-5; 11 bases map to TRBD2. Germline lookup yields CDR1 SGHDT and CDR2 YYEEEE. CDR3 length: 17 amino acids. Trimming removed 2 bases from V and 1 base from J; junction bases left unmatched: 7. As DNA, the CDR3 is TGTGCCAGCAGCTTACTAGCGGGAGAGGGGGTCCAAGAGACCCAGTACTTC. Amino acids: CASSLLAGEGVQETQYF.

This clonotype was counted at least ten times. The chain employs TRBV11-2 and TRBJ2-1, with 15 bases lining up with TRBD2. J was trimmed by 15 bases and V by 4 bases; bases with no gene match: 4. CDR3 length: 13 residues. Germline V gene data show CDR1 as SGHAT and CDR2 as FQNNGV. In nucleotides, the CDR3 is TGTGCCAGCAGCTCGGGACTAGCGGGAGGTGCGTTCTTC. Encoded protein: CASSSGLAGGAFF.